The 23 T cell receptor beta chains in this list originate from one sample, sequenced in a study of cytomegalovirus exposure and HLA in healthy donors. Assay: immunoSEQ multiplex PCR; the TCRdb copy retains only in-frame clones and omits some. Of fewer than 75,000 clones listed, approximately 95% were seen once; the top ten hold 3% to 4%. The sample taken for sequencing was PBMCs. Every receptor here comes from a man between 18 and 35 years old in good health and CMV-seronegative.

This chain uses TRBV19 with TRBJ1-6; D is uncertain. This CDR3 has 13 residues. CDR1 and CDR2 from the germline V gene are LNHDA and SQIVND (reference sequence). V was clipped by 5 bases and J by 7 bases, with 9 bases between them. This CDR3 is CASSDQRNSPLHF. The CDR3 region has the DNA TGTGCCAGTAGTGACCAGAGGAATTCACCCCTCCACTTT.

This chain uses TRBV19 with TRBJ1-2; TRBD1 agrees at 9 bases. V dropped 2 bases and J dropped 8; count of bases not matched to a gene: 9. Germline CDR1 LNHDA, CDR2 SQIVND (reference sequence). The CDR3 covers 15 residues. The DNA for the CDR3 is TGTGCCAGTAGTATACCCACAAGGACAGGGGTCGGCTACACCTTC. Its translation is CASSIPTRTGVGYTF.

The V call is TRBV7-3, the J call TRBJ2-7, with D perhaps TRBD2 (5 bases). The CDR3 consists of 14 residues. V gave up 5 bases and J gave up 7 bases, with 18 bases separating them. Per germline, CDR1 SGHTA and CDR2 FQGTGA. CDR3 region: CASSLGIPGEEQYF. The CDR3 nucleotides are TGTGCCAGCAGCCTCGGGATCCCCGGCGAAGAGCAGTACTTC. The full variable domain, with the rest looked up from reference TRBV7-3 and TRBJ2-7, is GAGVSQTPSNKVTEKGKYVELRCDPISGHTALYWYRQSLGQGPEFLIYFQGTGAADDSGLPNDRFFAVRPEGSVSTLKIQRTERGDSAVYLCASSLGIPGEEQYFGPGTRLTVT.

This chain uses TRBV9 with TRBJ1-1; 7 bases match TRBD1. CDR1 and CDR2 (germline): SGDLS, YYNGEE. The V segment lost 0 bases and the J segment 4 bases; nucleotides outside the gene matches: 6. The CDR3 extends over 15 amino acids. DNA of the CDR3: TGTGCCAGCAGCGTAGAGCCCGACAGGGCCACTGAAGCTTTCTTT. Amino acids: CASSVEPDRATEAFF.

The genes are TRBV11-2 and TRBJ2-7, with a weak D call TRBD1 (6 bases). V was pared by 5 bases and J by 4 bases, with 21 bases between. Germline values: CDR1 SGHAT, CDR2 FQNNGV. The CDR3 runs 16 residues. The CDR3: CASSAAPTWGLYEQYF. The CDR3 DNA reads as TGTGCCAGCAGCGCAGCTCCGACTTGGGGGCTATACGAGCAGTACTTC.

The DNA for the CDR3 is TGTGCCAGCAGCTTAACCGCTAGCGATACGGGCGAGCAGTACTTC. This sequence encodes CASSLTASDTGEQYF. The chain is built from TRBV7-3 and TRBJ2-7; perhaps TRBD2 as D (6 bases). Germline V CDR1 and CDR2: SGHTA, FQGTGA. The CDR3 covers 15 residues. Trimming shortened V by 0 bases and J by 6 bases, and 15 bases separated the two germline ends.

DNA of the CDR3: TGTGCCAGCAGTTTCGGGAAGACAGGGGGCAACTATGGCTACACCTTC. Translating gives CASSFGKTGGNYGYTF. The rearrangement joins TRBV6-6 to TRBJ1-2, with 10 bases matching TRBD1. CDR3 length equals 16 residues. In germline, CDR1 is MNHNY, CDR2 SVGAGI (reference sequence). The V segment lost 4 bases and the J segment 2 bases; nucleotides outside the gene matches: 7.

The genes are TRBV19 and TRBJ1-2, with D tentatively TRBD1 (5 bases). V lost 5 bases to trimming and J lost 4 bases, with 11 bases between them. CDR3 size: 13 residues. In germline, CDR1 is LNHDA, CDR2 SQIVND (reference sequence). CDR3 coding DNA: TGTGCCAGTAGTCCCGGGACTCCCTATGGCTACACCTTC. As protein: CASSPGTPYGYTF.

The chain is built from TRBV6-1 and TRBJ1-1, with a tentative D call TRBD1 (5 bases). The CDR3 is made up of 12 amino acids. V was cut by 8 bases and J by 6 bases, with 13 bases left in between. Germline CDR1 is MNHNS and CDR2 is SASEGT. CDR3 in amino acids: CASQAAGSEAFF. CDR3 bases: TGTGCCAGCCAGGCGGCAGGGTCTGAAGCTTTCTTT.

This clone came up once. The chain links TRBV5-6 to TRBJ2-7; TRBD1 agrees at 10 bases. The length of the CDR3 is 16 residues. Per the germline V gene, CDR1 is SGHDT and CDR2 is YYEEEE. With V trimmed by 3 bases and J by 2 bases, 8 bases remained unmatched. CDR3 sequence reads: CASSSTGTGDTYEQYF. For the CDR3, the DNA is TGTGCCAGCAGCTCGACTGGGACAGGGGACACCTACGAGCAGTACTTC.

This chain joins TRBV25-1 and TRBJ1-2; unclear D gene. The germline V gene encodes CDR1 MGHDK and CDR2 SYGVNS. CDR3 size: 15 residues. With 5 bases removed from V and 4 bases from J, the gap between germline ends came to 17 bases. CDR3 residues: CASSSLEIDFYGYTF. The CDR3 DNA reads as TGTGCCAGCAGTTCCCTCGAGATTGACTTCTATGGCTACACCTTC.

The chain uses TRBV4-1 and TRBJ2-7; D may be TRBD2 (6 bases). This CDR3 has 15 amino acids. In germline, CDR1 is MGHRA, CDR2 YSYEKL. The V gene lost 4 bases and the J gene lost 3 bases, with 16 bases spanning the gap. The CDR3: CASSPTGRENYEQYF. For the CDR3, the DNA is TGCGCCAGCAGCCCGACGGGACGGGAGAACTACGAGCAGTACTTC.

In DNA, the CDR3 is TGCAGCGTTGGGGGGGGATGGACTGAAGCTTTCTTT. This codes for CSVGGGWTEAFF. The chain couples TRBV29-1 to TRBJ1-1, with a weak D call TRBD1 (5 bases). The germline V gene encodes CDR1 SQVTM and CDR2 ANQGSEA. V dropped 4 bases and J dropped 5 bases, with 11 bases sitting between them. The CDR3 covers 12 residues.

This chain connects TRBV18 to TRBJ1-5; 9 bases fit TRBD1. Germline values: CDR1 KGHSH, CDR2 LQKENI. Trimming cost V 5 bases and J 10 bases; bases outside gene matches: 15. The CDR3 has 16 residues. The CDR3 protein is CASSSGTGIGEGPQHF. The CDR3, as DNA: TGTGCCAGCTCAAGCGGGACAGGGATTGGGGAAGGCCCCCAGCATTTT.

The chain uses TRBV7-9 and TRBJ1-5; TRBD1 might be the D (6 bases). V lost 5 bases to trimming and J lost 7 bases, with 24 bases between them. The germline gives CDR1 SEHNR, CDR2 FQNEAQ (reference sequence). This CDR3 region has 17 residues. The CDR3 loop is CASSPEQGFGGWQPQHF. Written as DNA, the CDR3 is TGTGCCAGCAGCCCTGAACAGGGCTTTGGGGGTTGGCAGCCCCAGCATTTT.

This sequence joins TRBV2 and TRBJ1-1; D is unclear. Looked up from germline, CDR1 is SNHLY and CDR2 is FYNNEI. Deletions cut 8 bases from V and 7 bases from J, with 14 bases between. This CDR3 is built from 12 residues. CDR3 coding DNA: TGTGCCAGCGGCCTGCCGCCGGGTGAAGCTTTCTTT. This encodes CASGLPPGEAFF. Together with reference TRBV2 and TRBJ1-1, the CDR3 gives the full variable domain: EPEVTQTPSHQVTQMGQEVILRCVPISNHLYFYWYRQILGQKVEFLVSFYNNEISEKSEIFDDQFSVERPDGSNFTLKIRSTKLEDSAMYFCASGLPPGEAFFGQGTRLTVV.

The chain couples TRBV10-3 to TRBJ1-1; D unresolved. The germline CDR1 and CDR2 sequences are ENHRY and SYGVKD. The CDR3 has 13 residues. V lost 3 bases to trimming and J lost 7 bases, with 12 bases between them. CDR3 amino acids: CAISDKTSGEAFF. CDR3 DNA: TGTGCCATCAGTGACAAAACCTCGGGTGAAGCTTTCTTT.

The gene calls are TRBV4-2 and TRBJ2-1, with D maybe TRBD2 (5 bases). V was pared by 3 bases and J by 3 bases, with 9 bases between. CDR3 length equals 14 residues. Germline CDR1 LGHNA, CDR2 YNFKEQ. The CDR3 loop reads CASSHRGYYNEQFF. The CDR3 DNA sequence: TGTGCCAGCAGCCACCGCGGGTACTACAATGAGCAGTTCTTC.

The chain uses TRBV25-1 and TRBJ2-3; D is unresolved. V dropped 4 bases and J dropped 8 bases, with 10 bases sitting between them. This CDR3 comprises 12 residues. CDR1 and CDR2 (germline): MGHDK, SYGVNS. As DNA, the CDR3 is TGTGCCAGCAGTGCAGCAGGCCCTACGCAGTATTTT. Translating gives CASSAAGPTQYF.

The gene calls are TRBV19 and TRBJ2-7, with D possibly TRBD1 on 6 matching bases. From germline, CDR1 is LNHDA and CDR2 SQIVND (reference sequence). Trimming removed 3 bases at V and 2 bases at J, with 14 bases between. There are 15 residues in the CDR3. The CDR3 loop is CASSIDGTPAYEQYF. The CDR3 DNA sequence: TGTGCCAGTAGTATTGACGGGACACCCGCCTACGAGCAGTACTTC. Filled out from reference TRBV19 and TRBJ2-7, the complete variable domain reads DGGITQSPKYLFRKEGQNVTLSCEQNLNHDAMYWYRQDPGQGLRLIYYSQIVNDFQKGDIAEGYSVSREKKESFPLTVTSAQKNPTAFYLCASSIDGTPAYEQYFGPGTRLTVT.

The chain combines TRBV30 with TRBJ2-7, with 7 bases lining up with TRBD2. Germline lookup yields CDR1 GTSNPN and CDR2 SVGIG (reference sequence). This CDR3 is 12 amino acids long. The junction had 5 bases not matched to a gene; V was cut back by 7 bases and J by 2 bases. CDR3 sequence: CASRGRAYEQYF. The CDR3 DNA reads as TGTGCCTCCCGGGGGAGGGCCTACGAGCAGTACTTC.

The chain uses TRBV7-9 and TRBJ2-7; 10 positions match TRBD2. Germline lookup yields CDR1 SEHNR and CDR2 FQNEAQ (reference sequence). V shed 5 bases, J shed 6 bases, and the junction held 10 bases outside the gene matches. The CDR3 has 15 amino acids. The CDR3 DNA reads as TGTGCCAGCAGCCCAAGCGGGGGGGCGTCTTCCGAGCAGTACTTC. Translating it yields CASSPSGGASSEQYF.

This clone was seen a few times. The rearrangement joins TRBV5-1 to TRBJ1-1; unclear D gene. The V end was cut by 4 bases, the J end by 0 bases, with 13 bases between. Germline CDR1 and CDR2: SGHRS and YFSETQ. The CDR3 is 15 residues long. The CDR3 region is CASSASGTMNTEAFF. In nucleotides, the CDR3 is TGCGCCAGCAGCGCTTCAGGTACCATGAACACTGAAGCTTTCTTT.